Following are 17 T cell receptor beta chains from one sample sequenced in a study of identical twins. TCRdb analysed the 5' RACE reads with MiXCR anew, one entry per CDR3 protein. The data hold around 250,000 distinct CDR3 sequences, with about 8% observed a single time. These same records also appear under a second study, on yellow fever vaccine responses in identical twins.

The sequencing input was CD8+ T cells sorted from blood. Receptors originate from a young woman in good health.

This clonotype showed up just a few times. This chain joins TRBV12-3 or TRBV12-4 and TRBJ2-2, with 10 bases fitting TRBD1. The CDR3 consists of 16 residues. V lost 4 bases to trimming and J lost 6 bases; unmatched junction nucleotides: 8. CDR3 in amino acids: CASSSVGTGASGELFF. In DNA form, the CDR3 reads TGTGCCAGCAGTTCCGTCGGGACAGGGGCTTCCGGGGAGCTGTTTTTT.

This clonotype came up many times. The chain carries TRBV6-1 and TRBJ1-2, with 10 bases fitting TRBD1. The junction had 3 bases not matched to a gene; V was cut back by 1 base and J by 7 bases. CDR1 is MNHNS, CDR2 SASEGT, per germline. This CDR3 has 14 amino acids. The CDR3 nucleotides read TGTGCCAGCAGTGAAGGACAGGGGGCTGGTGGCTACACCTTC. Protein product: CASSEGQGAGGYTF.

This clonotype was detected only a few times. V and J are TRBV21-1 and TRBJ2-3; the table's TRBD1 call for D was not verified on the DNA. TRBV21-1 is a pseudogene. The CDR3 runs 16 residues. The CDR3 sequence is CASTLPGTEDTDTQYF. CDR3 DNA sequence: TGTGCCAGCACCCTACCCGGGACAGAGGACACAGATACGCAGTATTTT.

This clonotype has at least ten counts. The chain links TRBV14 to TRBJ2-1, with D hard to call. Trimming stripped 0 bases from V and 8 bases from J, with 11 bases between. Germline values: CDR1 SGHDN, CDR2 FVKESK. The CDR3 loop spans 14 amino acids. CDR3 DNA: TGTGCCAGCAGCCAAGAACAGTTAACCGATGAGCAGTTCTTC. Translation: CASSQEQLTDEQFF. Full variable domain (rest looked up from reference TRBV14 and TRBJ2-1): EAGVTQFPSHSVIEKGQTVTLRCDPISGHDNLYWYRRVMGKEIKFLLHFVKESKQDESGMPNNRFLAERTGGTYSTLKVQPAELEDSGVYFCASSQEQLTDEQFFGPGTRLTVL.

This chain connects TRBV6-2 or TRBV6-3 to TRBJ2-6; no reliable D call. Per germline, CDR1 MNHEY and CDR2 SVGEGT. This CDR3 comprises 14 residues. The V end lost 6 bases, the J end lost 1 base, and 7 bases lay between the germline ends. The CDR3 reads CASRPVSGANVLTF. The CDR3 region has the DNA TGTGCCAGCAGACCCGTATCTGGGGCCAACGTCCTGACTTTC.

The V and J genes are TRBV2 and TRBJ2-5; 10 bases map to TRBD1. This CDR3 region has 17 residues. Germline CDR1 SNHLY, CDR2 FYNNEI. J was trimmed by 3 bases and V by 6 bases; bases with no gene match: 13. CDR3 residues: CASSGPIEGTGEETQYF. The CDR3 nucleotides are TGTGCCAGCAGCGGACCGATTGAGGGGACAGGGGAAGAGACCCAGTACTTC.

The chain carries TRBV9 and TRBJ2-1; 9 bases fit TRBD1. The CDR3 loop spans 15 amino acids. J was trimmed by 3 bases and V by 0 bases; bases with no gene match: 1. The germline V gene encodes CDR1 SGDLS and CDR2 YYNGEE. The CDR3 coding sequence is TGTGCCAGCAGCGTAGGGACAGGGGACTACAATGAGCAGTTCTTC. It encodes CASSVGTGDYNEQFF.

This clonotype was counted between two and nine times. The chain combines TRBV6-1 with TRBJ1-1; D is ambiguous. The CDR3 contains 11 residues. CDR1 is MNHNS and CDR2 is SASEGT in the germline V gene. V was cut by 7 bases and J by 3 bases, with 6 bases left in between. This chain's CDR3 is CASKGDTEAFF. The CDR3, as DNA: TGTGCCAGCAAGGGTGACACTGAAGCTTTCTTT.

This rearrangement joins TRBV7-3 to TRBJ1-1, with TRBD1 matching over 9 bases. J lost 8 bases, V lost 0 bases, and 4 bases had no gene match. Germline-derived CDR1 and CDR2 are SGHTA and FQGTGA. The CDR3 has 14 residues. CDR3 sequence: CASSLTGGQGEAFF. CDR3 in DNA: TGTGCCAGCAGCTTAACGGGAGGACAGGGGGAAGCTTTCTTT.

The CDR3 DNA reads as TGTGCCAGCAGCCAGACCCCGGGCGAGCTGTTTTTT. As protein: CASSQTPGELFF. The chain employs TRBV5-4 and TRBJ2-2, with unresolved D. Germline V gene lookup returns CDR1 SGHNT and CDR2 YYREEE (reference sequence). CDR3 length: 12 amino acids. V was trimmed by 4 bases and J by 11 bases, leaving 12 bases between them.

This clonotype was seen many times. The chain joins TRBV12-3 or TRBV12-4 to TRBJ1-2, with TRBD1 identical over 7 bases. J was trimmed by 8 bases and V by 7 bases; bases with no gene match: 16. The CDR3 spans 15 residues. For the CDR3, the DNA is TGTGCCAGCAACCCTACAGGGGAAACGAGGGTAGGCTACACCTTC. Protein: CASNPTGETRVGYTF.

In its sample, this clonotype was seen many times. The chain links TRBV7-2 to TRBJ2-6, with D uncertain. Trimming shortened V by 5 bases and J by 1 base, and 6 bases separated the two germline ends. Germline V CDR1 and CDR2: SGHTA, FQGNSA. This CDR3 has 14 residues. The CDR3 DNA sequence: TGTGCCAGCAGCACGTTTTCTGGGGCCAACGTCCTGACTTTC. It codes for CASSTFSGANVLTF.

This clonotype appeared many times. The rearrangement joins TRBV29-1 to TRBJ2-1, with TRBD2 matching over 13 bases. The V gene end was trimmed by 6 bases and the J gene end by 8 bases; junction bases not matched to a gene: 10. The CDR3 extends over 15 amino acids. Germline V gene data show CDR1 as SQVTM and CDR2 as ANQGSEA. The CDR3 is CSVDPGTSGMDEQFF. CDR3 nucleotides: TGCAGCGTCGACCCGGGGACTAGCGGGATGGATGAGCAGTTCTTC.

This clonotype was recorded at least ten times. This chain joins TRBV7-9 and TRBJ2-2, with a weak D call TRBD1 (6 bases). V was pared by 5 bases and J by 5 bases, with 9 bases between. Germline CDR1 is SEHNR and CDR2 is FQNEAQ (reference sequence). The CDR3 is 13 residues long. The CDR3 is CASSPTGTGELFF. The CDR3 DNA follows: TGTGCCAGCAGCCCAACAGGGACCGGGGAGCTGTTTTTT.

This clonotype was counted a few times. The V gene is TRBV20-1, the J gene TRBJ2-2, with D perhaps matching TRBD2 (7 bases). The CDR3 runs 13 residues. Germline lookup yields CDR1 DFQATT and CDR2 SNEGSKA (reference sequence). Here the CDR3 reads CGVRGGNTGELFF. Here the CDR3 DNA reads TGCGGCGTTAGGGGGGGGAACACCGGGGAGCTGTTTTTT.

This chain joins TRBV4-3 and TRBJ2-3, with 9 bases aligning to TRBD1. The CDR3 runs 18 residues. Trimming removed 0 bases from V and 2 bases from J; junction bases left unmatched: 9. From germline, CDR1 is LGHNA and CDR2 YSLEER. CDR3 loop: CASSQEGTGTLNTDTQYF. The CDR3 DNA reads as TGCGCCAGCAGCCAAGAAGGGACAGGGACTTTGAACACAGATACGCAGTATTTT.

The rearrangement uses TRBV7-9 and TRBJ2-1, with D tentatively TRBD1 (5 bases). With 3 bases removed from V and 4 bases from J, the gap between germline ends came to 19 bases. CDR1 and CDR2 (germline): SEHNR, FQNEAQ (reference sequence). This CDR3 is 17 amino acids long. CDR3 sequence: CASSFASRQTPYNEQFF. The CDR3 nucleotides are TGTGCCAGCAGCTTTGCCTCAAGACAGACGCCTTACAATGAGCAGTTCTTC.